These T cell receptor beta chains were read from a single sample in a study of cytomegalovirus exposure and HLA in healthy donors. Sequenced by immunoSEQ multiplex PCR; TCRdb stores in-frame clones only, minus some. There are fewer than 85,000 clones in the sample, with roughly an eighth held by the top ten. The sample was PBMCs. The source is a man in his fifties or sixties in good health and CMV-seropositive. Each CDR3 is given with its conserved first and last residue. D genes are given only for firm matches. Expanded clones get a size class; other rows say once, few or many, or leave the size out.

CASSPMDRQGEKLFF	TGTGCCAGCAGCCCCATGGACAGGCAGGGGGAAAAACTGTTTTTT	TRBV9	-	15	TRBD1	TRBJ1-4
CASSGDRDGVKLFF	TGTGCCAGCAGCGGGGACAGGGACGGCGTAAAACTGTTTTTT	TRBV11-2	-	14	TRBD1	TRBJ1-4
CASSIGTLYGYTF	TGTGCCAGTAGTATAGGGACACTCTATGGCTACACCTTC	TRBV19	-	13	-	TRBJ1-2
CASSQVQGEGATQYF	TGTGCCAGCAGCCAAGTACAGGGGGAAGGTGCGACCCAGTACTTC	TRBV4-2	-	15	TRBD1	TRBJ2-5
CASSPRTGGLNYGYTF	TGTGCCAGCAGCCCTCGGACAGGGGGACTTAACTATGGCTACACCTTC	TRBV4-2	-	16	TRBD1	TRBJ1-2
CASSVGDRYNSPLHF	TGCGCCAGCAGTGTCGGGGACAGGTATAATTCACCCCTCCACTTT	TRBV6-5	-	15	TRBD1	TRBJ1-6
CASSELAGGVNEQFF	TGTGCCAGCAGTGAGTTAGCGGGAGGGGTGAATGAGCAGTTCTTC	TRBV6-4	-	15	TRBD2	TRBJ2-1
CASSQGFARPGTEAFF	TGCGCCAGCAGCCAAGGGTTCGCCCGTCCGGGCACTGAAGCTTTCTTT	TRBV4-1	medium-sized	16	-	TRBJ1-1
CASSSGGDEKLFF	TGTGCCAGCAGCTCCGGGGGAGACGAAAAACTGTTTTTT	TRBV7-9	-	13	-	TRBJ1-4
CASSPPQEFSYEQYF	TGTGCCAGCTCACCACCTCAGGAATTCTCCTACGAGCAGTACTTC	TRBV18	-	15	-	TRBJ2-7
CASSFGTGGMRQETQYF	TGTGCCAGCAGCTTCGGGACAGGGGGGATGCGGCAAGAGACCCAGTACTTC	TRBV7-9	-	17	TRBD1	TRBJ2-5
CASSVKRGSTDTQYF	TGTGCCAGCAGCGTAAAGCGGGGGAGCACAGATACGCAGTATTTT	TRBV9	-	15	TRBD2	TRBJ2-3
CASSQDMEGRYTF	TGTGCCAGCAGCCAAGATATGGAGGGTCGCTACACCTTC	TRBV14	-	13	-	TRBJ1-2
CASSPRELYGYTF	TGTGCCAGCAGCCCCCGGGAACTCTATGGCTACACCTTC	TRBV5-6	-	13	-	TRBJ1-2
CASSPGIRSKNIQYF	TGCGCCAGCAGTCCGGGGATTCGTTCCAAAAACATTCAGTACTTC	TRBV23-1	-	15	-	TRBJ2-4
CASSIGRREPAYSNQPQHF	TGTGCCAGTAGTATTGGTAGGAGGGAGCCGGCTTATAGCAATCAGCCCCAGCATTTT	TRBV19	-	19	-	TRBJ1-5
CASSLVGVYTDTQYF	TGTGCCAGCAGCTTAGTAGGGGTATACACAGATACGCAGTATTTT	TRBV7-2	-	15	-	TRBJ2-3
CASTLGGAQYF	TGTGCCAGCACCCTAGGGGGGGCTCAGTATTTT	TRBV11-2	-	11	-	TRBJ2-3
CASSGKLAQETQYF	TGTGCCAGCTCAGGGAAACTAGCGCAGGAGACCCAGTACTTC	TRBV2	-	14	TRBD2	TRBJ2-5
CASSLGSGTTNEKLFF	TGTGCCAGCAGCTTAGGGTCAGGGACAACTAATGAAAAACTGTTTTTT	TRBV11-2	-	16	-	TRBJ1-4
CASRLGLGQNTIYF	TGTGCCAGCAGGCTGGGACTGGGGCAAAACACCATATATTTT	TRBV6-5	-	14	-	TRBJ1-3
CASSLEGRAYEQYF	TGCGCCAGCAGCTTGGAGGGGAGGGCCTACGAGCAGTACTTC	TRBV5-1	-	14	TRBD2	TRBJ2-7
CASSGGGAGKTQYF	TGTGCCAGCAGCGGCGGGGGGGCCGGAAAGACCCAGTACTTC	TRBV9	-	14	TRBD2	TRBJ2-5
CASSPEGFQTDTQYF	TGCGCCAGCAGCCCGGAGGGGTTTCAAACAGATACGCAGTATTTT	TRBV5-1	-	15	-	TRBJ2-3
CASSEGGAEPTNEKLFF	TGTGCCAGCAGTGAAGGGGGGGCAGAGCCAACTAATGAAAAACTGTTTTTT	TRBV25-1	-	17	-	TRBJ1-4
CASGGIATNEKLFF	TGTGCCAGTGGGGGGATCGCAACTAATGAAAAACTGTTTTTT	TRBV2	-	14	-	TRBJ1-4
CASSLSETGSSGYTF	TGCGCCAGCAGCTTGAGTGAAACAGGGTCAAGTGGCTACACCTTC	TRBV5-1	-	15	-	TRBJ1-2
CAIGGGMAEAFF	TGTGCCATCGGGGGGGGAATGGCTGAAGCTTTCTTT	TRBV10-3	-	12	-	TRBJ1-1
CASSQDQRQGYNEQYF	TGTGCCAGCAGCCAAGATCAGAGGCAGGGGTATAACGAGCAGTACTTC	TRBV4-2	-	16	-	TRBJ2-7
CASSAGADYGYTF	TGCGCCAGCAGTGCAGGGGCGGACTATGGCTACACCTTC	TRBV10-1	-	13	-	TRBJ1-2
CASSPDREGDTQYF	TGTGCCAGCAGCCCGGACAGGGAAGGAGATACGCAGTATTTT	TRBV6-1	-	14	TRBD1	TRBJ2-3
CASSSRGRETQYF	TGTGCCAGCAGCTCCAGGGGGCGGGAGACCCAGTACTTC	TRBV5-4	-	13	TRBD1	TRBJ2-5
CASSEGANHYEQYF	TGTGCCAGCAGCGAGGGGGCAAACCACTACGAGCAGTACTTC	TRBV7-8	-	14	TRBD1	TRBJ2-7
CASSDPVDRGKNDQPQHF	TGTGCCAGCAGTGACCCGGTGGACAGGGGTAAGAACGATCAGCCCCAGCATTTT	TRBV6-4	-	18	TRBD1	TRBJ1-5
CASSFRDTYEQYF	TGTGCCAGCAGTTTCCGGGACACCTACGAGCAGTACTTC	TRBV27	-	13	-	TRBJ2-7
CSVESIGAGNTIYF	TGCAGCGTTGAGTCGATAGGGGCTGGAAACACCATATATTTT	TRBV29-1	-	14	-	TRBJ1-3
CASSPRQARGTEAFF	TGTGCCAGTAGTCCTCGACAGGCAAGAGGAACTGAAGCTTTCTTT	TRBV19	-	15	-	TRBJ1-1
CASSAASGYEQYF	TGTGCCAGCAGCGCCGCTAGCGGGTACGAGCAGTACTTC	TRBV9	-	13	TRBD2	TRBJ2-7